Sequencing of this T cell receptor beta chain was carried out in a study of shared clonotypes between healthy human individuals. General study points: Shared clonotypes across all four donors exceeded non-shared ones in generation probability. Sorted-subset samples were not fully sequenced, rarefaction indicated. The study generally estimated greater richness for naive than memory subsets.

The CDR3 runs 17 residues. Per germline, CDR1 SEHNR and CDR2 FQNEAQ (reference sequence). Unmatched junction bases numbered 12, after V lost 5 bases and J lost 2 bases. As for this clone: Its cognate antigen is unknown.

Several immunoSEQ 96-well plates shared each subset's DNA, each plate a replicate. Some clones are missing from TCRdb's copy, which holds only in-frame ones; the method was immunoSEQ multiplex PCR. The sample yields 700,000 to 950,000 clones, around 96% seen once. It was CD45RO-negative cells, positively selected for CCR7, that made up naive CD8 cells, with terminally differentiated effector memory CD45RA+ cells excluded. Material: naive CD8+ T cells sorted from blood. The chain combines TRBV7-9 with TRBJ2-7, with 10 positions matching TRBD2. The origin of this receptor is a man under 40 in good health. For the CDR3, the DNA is TGTGCCAGCAGCGATTTTCACGGACTAGCGGCCACCTACGAGCAGTACTTC. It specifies CASSDFHGLAATYEQYF.